This TCR beta chain was sequenced in a study of OX40 agonist ivuxolimab in advanced cancers. Study outcomes and limitations: Relative to CD4+ cells, CD8+ T cells on average had more expanded clones.

Data came from immunoSEQ multiplex PCR; TCRdb stores just in-frame clones and leaves some out. This sample has some 66,000 clones, with roughly four fifths found just once. About this clone: No antigen is known for it.

The CDR3 extends over 17 amino acids. Germline V lookup: CDR1 MGHRA, CDR2 YSYEKL. The TCR comes from an adult with an advanced solid tumor such as melanoma, head and neck, liver or kidney cancer. The source was CD4+ or CD8+ T cells sorted from blood, collected in a trial of the OX40 agonist ivuxolimab. The rearrangement joins TRBV4-1 to TRBJ2-5, with TRBD1 matching 8 bases. With the DNA end fitting TRBJ2-7 better, the J assignment may be wrong. CDR3 sequence (DNA): TGCGCCAGCAGCCAGACTACCGGGACAGGAGCCTCCTACGAGCAGTACTTC. It encodes CASSQTTGTGASYEQYF.